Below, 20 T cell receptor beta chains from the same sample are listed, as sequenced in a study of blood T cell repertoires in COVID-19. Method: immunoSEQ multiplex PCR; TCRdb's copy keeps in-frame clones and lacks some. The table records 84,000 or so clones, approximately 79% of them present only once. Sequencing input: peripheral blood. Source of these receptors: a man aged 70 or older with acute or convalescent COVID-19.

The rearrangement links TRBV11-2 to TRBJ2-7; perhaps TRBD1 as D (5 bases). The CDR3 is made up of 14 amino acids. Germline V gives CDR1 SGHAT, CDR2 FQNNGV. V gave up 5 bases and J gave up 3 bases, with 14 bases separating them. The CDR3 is CASSLGAGNYEQYF. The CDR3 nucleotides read TGTGCCAGCAGCCTTGGGGCAGGGAACTACGAGCAGTACTTC.

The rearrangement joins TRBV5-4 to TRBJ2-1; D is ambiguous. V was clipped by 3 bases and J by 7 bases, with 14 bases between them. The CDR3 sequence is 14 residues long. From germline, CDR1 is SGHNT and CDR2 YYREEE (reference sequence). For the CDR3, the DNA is TGTGCCAGCAGCTGGGCCCACGGAAGGAATGAGCAGTTCTTC. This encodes CASSWAHGRNEQFF.

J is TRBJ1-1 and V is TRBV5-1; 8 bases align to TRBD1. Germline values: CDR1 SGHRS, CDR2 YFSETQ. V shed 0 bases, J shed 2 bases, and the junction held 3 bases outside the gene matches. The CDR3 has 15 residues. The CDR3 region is CASSLGAGGNTEAFF. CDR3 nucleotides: TGCGCCAGCAGCTTGGGGGCAGGGGGCAACACTGAAGCTTTCTTT.

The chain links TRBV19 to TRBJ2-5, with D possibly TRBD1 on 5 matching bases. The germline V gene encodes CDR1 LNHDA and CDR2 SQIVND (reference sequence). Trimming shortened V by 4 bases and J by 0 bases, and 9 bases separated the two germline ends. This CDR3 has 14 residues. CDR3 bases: TGTGCCAGTAGTAGACAGATGTACCAAGAGACCCAGTACTTC. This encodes CASSRQMYQETQYF.

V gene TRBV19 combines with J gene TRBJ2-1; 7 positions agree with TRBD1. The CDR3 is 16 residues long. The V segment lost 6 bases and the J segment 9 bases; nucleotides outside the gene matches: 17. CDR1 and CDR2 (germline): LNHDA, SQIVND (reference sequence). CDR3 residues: CASRGYARQGSGEQFF. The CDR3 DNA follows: TGTGCCAGTAGAGGGTATGCGAGACAGGGAAGCGGTGAGCAGTTCTTC.

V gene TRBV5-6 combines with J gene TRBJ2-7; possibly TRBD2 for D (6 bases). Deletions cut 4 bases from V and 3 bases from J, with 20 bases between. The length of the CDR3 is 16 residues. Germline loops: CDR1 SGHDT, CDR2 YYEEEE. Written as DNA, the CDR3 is TGTGCCAGCAGCCCCCCTCTAGGCCCGGGACTCTACGAGCAGTACTTC. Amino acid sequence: CASSPPLGPGLYEQYF.

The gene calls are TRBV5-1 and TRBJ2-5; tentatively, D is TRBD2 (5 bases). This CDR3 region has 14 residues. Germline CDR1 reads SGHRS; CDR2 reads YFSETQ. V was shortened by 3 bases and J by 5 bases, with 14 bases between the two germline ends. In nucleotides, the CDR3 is TGCGCCAGCAGCTCGGAGGAATTGGGGGAGACCCAGTACTTC. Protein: CASSSEELGETQYF.

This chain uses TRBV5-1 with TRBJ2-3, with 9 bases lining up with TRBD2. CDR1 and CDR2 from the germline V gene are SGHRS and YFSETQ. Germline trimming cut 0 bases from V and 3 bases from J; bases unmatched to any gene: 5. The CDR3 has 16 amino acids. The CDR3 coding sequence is TGCGCCAGCAGCTTGGAAGTAGCGGGGGAGACAGATACGCAGTATTTT. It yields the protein CASSLEVAGETDTQYF. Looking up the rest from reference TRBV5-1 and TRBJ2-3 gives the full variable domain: KAGVTQTPRYLIKTRGQQVTLSCSPISGHRSVSWYQQTPGQGLQFLFEYFSETQRNKGNFPGRFSGRQFSNSRSEMNVSTLELGDSALYLCASSLEVAGETDTQYFGPGTRLTVL.

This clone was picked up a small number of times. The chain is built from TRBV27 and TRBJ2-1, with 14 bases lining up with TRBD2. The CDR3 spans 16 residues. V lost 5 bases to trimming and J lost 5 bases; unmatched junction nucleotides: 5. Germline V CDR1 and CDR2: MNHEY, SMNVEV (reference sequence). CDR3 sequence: CASSQRTSGGNNEQFF. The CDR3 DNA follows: TGTGCCAGCAGTCAAAGGACTAGCGGGGGGAACAATGAGCAGTTCTTC.

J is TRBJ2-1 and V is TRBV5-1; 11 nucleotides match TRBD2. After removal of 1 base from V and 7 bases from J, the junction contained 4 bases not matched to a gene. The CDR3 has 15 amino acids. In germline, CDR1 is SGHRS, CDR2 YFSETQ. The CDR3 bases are TGCGCCAGCAGCTTGTTAGCGGGGGGGCGAAATGAGCAGTTCTTC. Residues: CASSLLAGGRNEQFF.

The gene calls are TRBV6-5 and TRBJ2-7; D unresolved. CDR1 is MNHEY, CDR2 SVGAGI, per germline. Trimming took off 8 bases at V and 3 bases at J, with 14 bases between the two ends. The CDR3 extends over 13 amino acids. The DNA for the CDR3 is TGTGCCAGCTCATTCCAAATCGGCTACGAGCAGTACTTC. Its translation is CASSFQIGYEQYF.

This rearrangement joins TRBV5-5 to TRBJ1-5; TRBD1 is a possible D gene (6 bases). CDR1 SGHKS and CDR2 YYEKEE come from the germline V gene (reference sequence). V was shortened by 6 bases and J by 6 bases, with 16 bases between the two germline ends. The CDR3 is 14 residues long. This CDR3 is CASMGAAGGQPQHF. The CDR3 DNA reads TGTGCCAGCATGGGGGCAGCCGGCGGTCAGCCCCAGCATTTT.

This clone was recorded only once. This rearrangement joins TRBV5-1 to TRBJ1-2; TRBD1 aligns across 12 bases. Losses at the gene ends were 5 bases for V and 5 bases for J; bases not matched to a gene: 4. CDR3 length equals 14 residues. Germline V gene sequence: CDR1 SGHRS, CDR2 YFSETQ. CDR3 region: CASRPGQGAYGYTF. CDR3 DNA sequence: TGCGCCAGCAGACCGGGACAGGGGGCTTATGGCTACACCTTC.

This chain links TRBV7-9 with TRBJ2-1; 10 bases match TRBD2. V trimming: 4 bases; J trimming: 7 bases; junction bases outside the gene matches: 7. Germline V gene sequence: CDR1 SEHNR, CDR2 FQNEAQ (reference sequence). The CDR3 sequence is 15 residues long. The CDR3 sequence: CASSSGSGGTNEQFF. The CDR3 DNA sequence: TGTGCCAGCAGCTCTGGTAGCGGGGGGACGAATGAGCAGTTCTTC.

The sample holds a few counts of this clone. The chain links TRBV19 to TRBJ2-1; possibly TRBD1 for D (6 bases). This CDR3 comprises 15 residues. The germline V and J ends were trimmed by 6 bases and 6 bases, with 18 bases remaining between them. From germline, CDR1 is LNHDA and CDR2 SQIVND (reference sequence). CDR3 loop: CASSAQTGHINEQFF. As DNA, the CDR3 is TGTGCCAGTAGCGCCCAAACGGGACACATCAATGAGCAGTTCTTC.

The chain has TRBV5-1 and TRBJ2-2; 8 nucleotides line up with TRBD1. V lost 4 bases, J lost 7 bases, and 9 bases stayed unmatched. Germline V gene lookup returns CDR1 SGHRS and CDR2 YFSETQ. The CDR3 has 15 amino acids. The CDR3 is CASSPRTGSIGELFF. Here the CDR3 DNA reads TGCGCCAGCAGCCCAAGGACAGGGAGTATCGGGGAGCTGTTTTTT.

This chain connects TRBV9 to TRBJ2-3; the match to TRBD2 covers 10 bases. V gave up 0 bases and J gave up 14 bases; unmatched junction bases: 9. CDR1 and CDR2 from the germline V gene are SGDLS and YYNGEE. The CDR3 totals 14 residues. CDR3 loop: CASSVVSSGGPLYF. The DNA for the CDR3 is TGTGCCAGCAGCGTAGTTAGTAGCGGGGGGCCGTTGTATTTT.

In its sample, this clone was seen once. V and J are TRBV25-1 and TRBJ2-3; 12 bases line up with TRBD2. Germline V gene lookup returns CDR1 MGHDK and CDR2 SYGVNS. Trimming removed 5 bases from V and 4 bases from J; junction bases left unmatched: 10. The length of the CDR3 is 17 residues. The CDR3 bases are TGTGCCAGCAGTCACCTCCTAGCGGGGGGGCGGTCAGATACGCAGTATTTT. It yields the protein CASSHLLAGGRSDTQYF.

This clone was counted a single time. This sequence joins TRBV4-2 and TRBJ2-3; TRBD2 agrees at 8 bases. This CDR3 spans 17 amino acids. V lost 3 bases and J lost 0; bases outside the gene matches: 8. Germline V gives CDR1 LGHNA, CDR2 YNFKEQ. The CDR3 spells CASSHPSGGLSTDTQYF. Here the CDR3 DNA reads TGTGCCAGCAGCCATCCGAGCGGGGGACTTAGCACAGATACGCAGTATTTT.

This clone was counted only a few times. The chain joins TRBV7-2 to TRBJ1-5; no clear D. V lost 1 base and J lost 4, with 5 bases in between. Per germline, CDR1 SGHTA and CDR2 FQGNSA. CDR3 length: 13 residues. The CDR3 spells CASSLGQNQPQHF. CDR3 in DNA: TGTGCCAGCAGCTTAGGGCAGAATCAGCCCCAGCATTTT.